These T cell receptor beta chains were read from a single sample in a study of shared clonotypes between healthy human individuals. Measured with immunoSEQ multiplex PCR; TCRdb has only the in-frame clones, and not every one. The sample gives some 2.1 million clones, just under 95% of which show up once; less than 2% is in the top ten. The sequencing input was naive CD8+ T cells from PBMCs. Receptors originate from a man aged 18 to 29 in good health. Some clones in this sample may be carry-over from other donors' samples. Each CDR3 is given with its conserved first and last residue. The D gene is left open where the match is weak. Only some rows state a clone size, as once, few, many or a class for expanded clones.

v_gene,abundance,j_gene,d_gene,CDR3aa,CDR3nt
TRBV27,NA,TRBJ2-1,TRBD1,CASSRGQVNEQFF,TGTGCCAGCAGTCGAGGACAGGTCAATGAGCAGTTCTTC
TRBV27,NA,TRBJ2-1,NA,CASSQRRRTPLYNEQFF,TGTGCCAGCAGTCAGAGACGACGGACCCCCCTCTACAATGAGCAGTTCTTC
TRBV5-1,NA,TRBJ2-1,NA,CASSPSGRTVGSNEQFF,TGCGCCAGCAGTCCATCAGGCCGGACAGTGGGTTCCAATGAGCAGTTCTTC
TRBV4-1,NA,TRBJ2-7,NA,CASSQGHSGFDYEQYF,TGCGCCAGCAGCCAAGGACACTCGGGGTTCGACTACGAGCAGTACTTC
TRBV9,NA,TRBJ2-5,TRBD2,CASSVLAGVSSETQYF,TGTGCCAGCAGCGTGTTAGCGGGAGTTTCCTCTGAGACCCAGTACTTC
TRBV9,NA,TRBJ2-5,TRBD1,CASSLDRGLQETQYF,TGTGCCAGCAGCCTCGACAGGGGGTTGCAAGAGACCCAGTACTTC
TRBV11-2,few,TRBJ2-7,NA,CASSFLQTSYEQYF,TGTGCCAGCAGCTTTCTACAGACCTCCTACGAGCAGTACTTC
TRBV27,NA,TRBJ2-2,NA,CASSSVPRAEENTGELFF,TGTGCCAGCAGTTCCGTACCGAGGGCGGAAGAGAACACCGGGGAGCTGTTTTTT
TRBV9,NA,TRBJ2-1,NA,CASSVDEGASEQFF,TGTGCCAGCAGCGTAGATGAAGGGGCAAGTGAGCAGTTCTTC
TRBV18,NA,TRBJ2-1,NA,CASSRGRAYNEQFF,TGTGCCAGCTCACGGGGTCGGGCCTACAATGAGCAGTTCTTC
TRBV30,NA,TRBJ2-3,NA,CAWNDYPTDTQYF,TGTGCCTGGAACGACTATCCCACAGATACGCAGTATTTT
TRBV7-9,NA,TRBJ1-1,TRBD1,CASSFPGQGNTEAFF,TGTGCCAGCAGCTTTCCGGGACAGGGGAACACTGAAGCTTTCTTT
TRBV29-1,NA,TRBJ2-7,NA,CSVEGRRGYEQYF,TGCAGCGTTGAAGGGCGGCGGGGTTACGAGCAGTACTTC
TRBV7-8,NA,TRBJ1-1,NA,CASCPEMGAVGTEAFF,TGTGCCAGCTGTCCCGAGATGGGGGCAGTGGGGACTGAAGCTTTCTTT
TRBV28,NA,TRBJ2-7,TRBD1,CASSLDRVGEQYF,TGTGCCAGCAGTTTGGACAGGGTAGGGGAGCAGTACTTC
TRBV9,NA,TRBJ1-6,NA,CASSGSRDSPLHF,TGTGCCAGCAGCGGAAGCCGGGACTCACCCCTCCACTTT
TRBV2,NA,TRBJ2-3,TRBD1,CASSEASGDRGRKGRDGDTQYF,TGTGCCAGCAGTGAAGCGTCAGGGGACAGGGGGCGCAAGGGTAGGGATGGAGATACGCAGTATTTT
TRBV2,NA,TRBJ2-1,NA,CASLLPGQGSYNEQFF,TGTGCCAGCCTCCTCCCGGGGCAGGGGTCCTACAATGAGCAGTTCTTC
TRBV14,once,TRBJ2-7,NA,CASSTLGEQYF,TGTGCCAGCAGCACCCTTGGTGAGCAGTACTTC
TRBV7-6,few,TRBJ1-2,NA,CASSLALGWGRGGYTF,TGTGCCAGCAGCTTAGCCCTAGGTTGGGGAAGAGGCGGCTACACCTTC
TRBV12-5,NA,TRBJ2-3,TRBD1,CASGMDHRDRATDTQYF,TGTGCTAGTGGCATGGACCACCGGGACAGGGCCACAGATACGCAGTATTTT
TRBV7-2,once,TRBJ2-5,NA,CASSSRQKETQYF,TGTGCCAGCAGCTCGCGACAGAAAGAGACCCAGTACTTC
TRBV7-8,NA,TRBJ2-7,NA,CASSLGVGKYEQYF,TGTGCCAGCAGCTTAGGGGTTGGAAAGTACGAGCAGTACTTC
TRBV9,once,TRBJ2-6,TRBD1,CASSVRRQGPGANVLTF,TGTGCCAGCAGCGTCCGGAGACAGGGCCCCGGGGCCAACGTCCTGACTTTC
TRBV4-1,NA,TRBJ2-3,NA,CASSQDRANTQYF,TGCGCCAGCAGCCAAGACAGGGCGAATACGCAGTATTTT
TRBV18,NA,TRBJ2-3,TRBD1,CASSPDRGADTQYF,TGTGCCAGCTCACCAGACAGGGGAGCAGATACGCAGTATTTT
TRBV9,NA,TRBJ2-1,TRBD2,CASSPPVTSAYNEQFF,TGTGCCAGCAGCCCGCCCGTGACTAGCGCATACAATGAGCAGTTCTTC
TRBV12-5,NA,TRBJ1-5,NA,CASGPGGCQPQHF,TGTGCTAGTGGTCCGGGGGGCTGTCAGCCCCAGCATTTT
TRBV7-3,NA,TRBJ2-2,TRBD1,CASSSTPGQGSLGELFF,TGTGCCAGCAGTTCAACCCCGGGACAGGGAAGTCTCGGGGAGCTGTTTTTT
TRBV28,NA,TRBJ1-1,TRBD1,CASSGNRGNTEAFF,TGTGCCAGCAGTGGCAACAGGGGAAACACTGAAGCTTTCTTT
TRBV28,NA,TRBJ1-2,NA,CASRKLLLDTF,TGTGCCAGCAGAAAACTCCTTTTAGACACCTTC
TRBV5-5,NA,TRBJ2-7,TRBD1,CASSPGQGPYEQYF,TGTGCCAGCAGCCCCGGACAGGGCCCCTACGAGCAGTACTTC
TRBV27,few,TRBJ1-5,NA,CASSWGGPGQPQHF,TGTGCCAGCAGCTGGGGGGGGCCGGGTCAGCCCCAGCATTTT
TRBV5-5,few,TRBJ1-2,NA,CASSSDSQARGYTF,TGTGCCAGCAGCTCCGACTCCCAAGCGAGAGGCTACACCTTC
TRBV7-9,NA,TRBJ2-3,NA,CASSPADRSSTDTQYF,TGTGCCAGCAGCCCAGCTGATAGATCAAGCACAGATACGCAGTATTTT
TRBV7-3,NA,TRBJ2-3,TRBD2,CASSFLGSGGRDTQYF,TGTGCCAGCAGCTTCCTGGGTAGCGGGGGGCGTGATACGCAGTATTTT
TRBV27,NA,TRBJ2-7,TRBD2,CASSPGLVLSEQYF,TGTGCCAGCAGTCCGGGACTAGTATTGAGCGAGCAGTACTTC
TRBV27,NA,TRBJ1-2,TRBD1,CASSFGQGTGYTF,TGTGCCAGCAGTTTTGGACAGGGGACTGGCTACACCTTC
TRBV19,NA,TRBJ2-5,TRBD2,CASTGLAGEFNQETQYF,TGTGCCAGTACAGGACTAGCGGGAGAGTTTAACCAAGAGACCCAGTACTTC
TRBV7-9,NA,TRBJ2-1,NA,CASSSPGHLNNEQFF,TGTGCCAGCAGCTCCCCGGGACATCTAAACAATGAGCAGTTCTTC
TRBV5-4,NA,TRBJ2-7,NA,CASSLVEGVEQYF,TGTGCCAGCAGCTTGGTGGAGGGGGTCGAGCAGTACTTC
TRBV2,NA,TRBJ2-7,NA,CASSEGGPFYEQYF,TGTGCCAGCAGTGAAGGGGGGCCCTTTTACGAGCAGTACTTC
TRBV7-9,NA,TRBJ2-7,NA,CASSPDLGYF,TGTGCCAGCAGCCCCGATCTGGGGTACTTC
TRBV28,NA,TRBJ2-7,TRBD2,CASSKPTSFSYEQYF,TGTGCCAGCAGTAAACCGACTAGCTTTTCATACGAGCAGTACTTC
TRBV27,NA,TRBJ2-2,NA,CASALWGTGELFF,TGTGCCAGCGCCCTCTGGGGCACCGGGGAGCTGTTTTTT
TRBV15,once,TRBJ1-5,NA,CATTDGFSNQPQHF,TGTGCCACCACTGATGGATTCAGCAATCAGCCCCAGCATTTT
TRBV5-4,NA,TRBJ2-3,TRBD2,CASSGSSRDTDTQYF,TGTGCCAGTAGCGGGAGTTCGAGAGACACAGATACGCAGTATTTT
TRBV27,NA,TRBJ2-2,NA,CASTEGYGTGELFF,TGTGCCAGCACAGAGGGGTATGGTACCGGGGAGCTGTTTTTT
TRBV27,NA,TRBJ1-2,TRBD1,CASSYSGTGVSYGYTF,TGTGCCAGCAGTTACTCCGGGACAGGGGTCTCCTATGGCTACACCTTC
TRBV4-3,NA,TRBJ2-7,NA,CASSQDPDRSYEQYF,TGCGCCAGCAGCCAAGATCCTGACAGGTCCTACGAGCAGTACTTC
TRBV4-1,once,TRBJ1-2,NA,CASSQAGRSNYGYTF,TGCGCCAGCAGCCAGGCCGGGAGGAGTAACTATGGCTACACCTTC
TRBV6-5,NA,TRBJ2-5,NA,CASSYTGQGLETQYF,TGTGCCAGCAGTTACACAGGGCAGGGACTCGAGACCCAGTACTTC
TRBV9,NA,TRBJ2-3,TRBD2,CASSGSGVGSSTDTQYF,TGTGCCAGCAGCGGTAGCGGGGTAGGGTCTAGCACAGATACGCAGTATTTT
TRBV10-3,NA,TRBJ2-7,NA,CAISESRSEQYF,TGTGCCATCAGTGAGTCCCGCAGCGAGCAGTACTTC
TRBV7-8,NA,TRBJ2-7,TRBD2,CASSLGLANSYEQYF,TGTGCCAGCAGCTTGGGACTAGCGAACTCCTACGAGCAGTACTTC
TRBV9,NA,TRBJ2-7,NA,CASSVGQLSSYEQYF,TGTGCCAGCAGCGTAGGTCAGCTAAGCTCCTACGAGCAGTACTTC
TRBV9,once,TRBJ2-2,TRBD2,CASSPSGTTNTGELFF,TGTGCCAGCAGCCCTAGTGGGACTACGAACACCGGGGAGCTGTTTTTT
TRBV5-4,NA,TRBJ1-1,NA,CASSLSGRGTEAFF,TGTGCCAGCAGCTTGTCGGGGCGGGGAACTGAAGCTTTCTTT
TRBV29-1,NA,TRBJ1-5,NA,CSVEEDGVRGRPQHF,TGCAGCGTTGAAGAGGACGGGGTGAGAGGGAGGCCCCAGCATTTT
TRBV6-5,NA,TRBJ2-2,NA,CASSPQNTGELFF,TGTGCCAGCAGCCCCCAGAACACCGGGGAGCTGTTTTTT